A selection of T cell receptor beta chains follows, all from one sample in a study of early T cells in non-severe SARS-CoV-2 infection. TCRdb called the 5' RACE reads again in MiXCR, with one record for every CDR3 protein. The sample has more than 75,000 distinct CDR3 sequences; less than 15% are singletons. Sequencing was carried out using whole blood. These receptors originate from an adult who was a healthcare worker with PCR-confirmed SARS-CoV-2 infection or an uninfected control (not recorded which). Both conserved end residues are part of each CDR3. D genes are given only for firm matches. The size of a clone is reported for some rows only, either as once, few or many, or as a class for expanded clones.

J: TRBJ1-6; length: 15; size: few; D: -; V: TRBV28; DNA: TGTGCCAGCAAGGGCGCTAGCTCCTATAATTCACCCCTCCACTTT; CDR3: CASKGASSYNSPLHF
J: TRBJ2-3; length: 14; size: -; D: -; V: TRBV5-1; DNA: TGCGCCAGCAGCTTGGGGGGAGAGAGGGATACGCAGTATTTT; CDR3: CASSLGGERDTQYF
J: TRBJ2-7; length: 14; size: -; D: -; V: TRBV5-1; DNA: TGTGCCAGCAGCTTGGGGCAGGGAATCAACGAGCAGTACTTC; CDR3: CASSLGQGINEQYF
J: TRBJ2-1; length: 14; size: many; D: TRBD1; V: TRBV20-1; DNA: TGCAGTGCTAGTAGCAGGGGGTTAAGGAATGAGCAGTTCTTC; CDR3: CSASSRGLRNEQFF
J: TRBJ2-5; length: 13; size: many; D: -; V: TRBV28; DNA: TGTGCCAGCAGCCGGAGTGGCGGTCAGACCCAGTACTTC; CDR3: CASSRSGGQTQYF
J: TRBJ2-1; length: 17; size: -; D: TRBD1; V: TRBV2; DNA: TGTGCCAGCAGTGAACTCACCCCGGGACAGGGCCTCAATGAGCAGTTCTTC; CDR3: CASSELTPGQGLNEQFF
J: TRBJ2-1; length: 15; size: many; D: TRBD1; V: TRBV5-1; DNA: TGCGCCAGCAGCTCAGGGACAGGGAGAAGCCATGAGCAGTTCTTC; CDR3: CASSSGTGRSHEQFF
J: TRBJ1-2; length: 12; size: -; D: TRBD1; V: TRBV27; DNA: TGTGCCACCTTACAGGGGGCAGAGGGCTACACCTTC; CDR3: CATLQGAEGYTF
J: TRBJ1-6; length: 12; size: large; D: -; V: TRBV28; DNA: TGTGCCAGCAGGCGGGCCCCGAAACCCCTCCACTTT; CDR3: CASRRAPKPLHF
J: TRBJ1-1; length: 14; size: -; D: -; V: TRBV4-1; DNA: TGCGCCAGCAGCCAAAAAGGGCAGAACACTGAAGCTTTCTTT; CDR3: CASSQKGQNTEAFF
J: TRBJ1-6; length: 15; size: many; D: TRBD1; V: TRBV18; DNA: TGTGCCAGCTCACCGTTGGACAGGGAAAATTCACCCCTCCACTTT; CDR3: CASSPLDRENSPLHF
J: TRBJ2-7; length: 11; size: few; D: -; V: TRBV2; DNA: TGTGCCAGCAGGGGGGACTACGAGCAGTACTTC; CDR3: CASRGDYEQYF
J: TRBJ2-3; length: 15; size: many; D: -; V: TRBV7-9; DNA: TGTGCCAGCAGCTTGGACAGCCTACCCACAGATACGCAGTATTTT; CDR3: CASSLDSLPTDTQYF
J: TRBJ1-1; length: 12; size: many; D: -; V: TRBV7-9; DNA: TGTGCCAGCAGCTTAGCAGGCACTGAAGCTTTCTTT; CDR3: CASSLAGTEAFF
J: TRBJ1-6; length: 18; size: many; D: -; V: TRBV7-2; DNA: TGTGCCAGCAGCCGGAGGTGGCAGGGGAAATCCTATAATTCACCCCTCCACTTT; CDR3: CASSRRWQGKSYNSPLHF
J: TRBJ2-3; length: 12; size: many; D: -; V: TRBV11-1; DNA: TGTGCCAGCAGCTTAGACCGAGATACGCAGTATTTT; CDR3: CASSLDRDTQYF
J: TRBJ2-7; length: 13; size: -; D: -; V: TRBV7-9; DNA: TGTGCCAGCAGCTTAGAGGGAGTATACGAGCAGTACTTC; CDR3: CASSLEGVYEQYF
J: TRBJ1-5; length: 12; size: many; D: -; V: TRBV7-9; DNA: TGTGCCAGCAGCTTTGGTGGTCAGCCCCAGCATTTT; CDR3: CASSFGGQPQHF
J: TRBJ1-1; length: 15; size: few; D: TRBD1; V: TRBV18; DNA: TGTGCCAGCTCACCCCGAGGGGGCGGGAACACTGAAGCTTTCTTT; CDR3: CASSPRGGGNTEAFF
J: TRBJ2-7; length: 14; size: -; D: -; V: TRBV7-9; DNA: TGTGCCAGCAGCTTGGACGGAAGCTCCTACGAGCAGTACTTC; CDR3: CASSLDGSSYEQYF
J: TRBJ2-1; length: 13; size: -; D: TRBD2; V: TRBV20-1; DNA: TGCAGTGCCCGGACTAGCGGGACCAATGAGCAGTTCTTC; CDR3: CSARTSGTNEQFF
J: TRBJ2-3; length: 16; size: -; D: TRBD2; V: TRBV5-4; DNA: TGTGCCAGCAGCTTGAAAGCGGGAGGAAGGACAGATACGCAGTATTTT; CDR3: CASSLKAGGRTDTQYF
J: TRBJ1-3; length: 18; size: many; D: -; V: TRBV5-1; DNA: TGCGCCAGCAGCTTGGTCCCGAAGACACGATTCTCTGGAAACACCATATATTTT; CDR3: CASSLVPKTRFSGNTIYF
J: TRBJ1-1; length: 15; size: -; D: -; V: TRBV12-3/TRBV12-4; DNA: TGTGCCAGCAGATCTACCCTCCGGGGGCACACTGAAGCTTTCTTT; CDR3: CASRSTLRGHTEAFF
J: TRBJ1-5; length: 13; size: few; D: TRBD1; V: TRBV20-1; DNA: TGCAGTGCTGGGACAGCCGGCGGACAGCCCCAGCATTTT; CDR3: CSAGTAGGQPQHF
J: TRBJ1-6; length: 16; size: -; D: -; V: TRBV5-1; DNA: TGCGCCAGCAGCTTTGAAACAGGGAGGGATAATTCACCCCTCCACTTT; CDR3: CASSFETGRDNSPLHF
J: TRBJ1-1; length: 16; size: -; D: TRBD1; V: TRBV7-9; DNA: TGTGCCAGCAGCCCGCGCTTAACAGGGGGAAACACTGAAGCTTTCTTT; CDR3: CASSPRLTGGNTEAFF
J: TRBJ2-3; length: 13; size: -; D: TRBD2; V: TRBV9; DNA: TGTGCCAGCAGCCTAGGACTAGCAGGGACGCAGTATTTT; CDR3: CASSLGLAGTQYF
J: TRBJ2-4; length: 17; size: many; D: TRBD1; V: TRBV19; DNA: TGTGCCAGTAGTATCCCCAGGGGGACCCAGTCCAAAAACATTCAGTACTTC; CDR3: CASSIPRGTQSKNIQYF